The T cell receptor beta chain described here comes from a study of blood T cell repertoires in COVID-19 (dated by TCRdb to the early 2020s). In the study overall: Collaborator samples came from the United States, Italy and Spain and covered acute and convalescent phases of COVID-19. The material from the prospective study consisted of cDNA or gDNA derived from T cells, B-cell-depleted T cells, or PBMCs. The dataset comprised deeply sampled blood TCRbeta repertoires from subjects exposed to, actively infected with, or recovered from COVID-19. The repertoires were released in a freely available public database intended as a resource for research on the immune response to SARS-CoV-2. The samples were drawn from the first 160 participants of the ongoing ImmuneRACE study and from over 950 subjects provided by 6 global collaborators. A de-identified subject ID, COVID-19 status, age in years and sex were almost always included in the sample metadata. HLA class I and class II types, where available, came from metadata supplied by the sample provider rather than from assay-based typing.

In the prospective study, participants were roughly 18 to 100 years old, resided in 20 to 30 geographic areas of the United States, and were enrolled through a virtual design. In the prospective study, participants were assigned to cohorts based on the clinical history participants reported in a screening survey and a study questionnaire. Recovered participants in ImmuneRACE Cohort 3 were defined by two consecutive negative NP/OP PCR tests, clearance by a healthcare professional, or resolution of symptoms. Each participant in the prospective study had whole blood, serum and a nasopharyngeal or oropharyngeal swab collected by mobile phlebotomists. Participants in the prospective study had the option to provide additional blood draws and questionnaires over a roughly 2-month period. Prospective study blood samples were shipped either frozen or at room temperature before DNA extraction. TCRbeta CDR3 regions were amplified from genomic DNA using the immunoSEQ Assay, a bias-controlled multiplex PCR. In the source study's methods: The number of nucleated cells in each sample was estimated by amplification of reference gene primers within the assay. To quantify the absolute abundance of each unique TCRbeta CDR3 rearrangement, sequence reads were collapsed and filtered. For each sample, productive Simpson clonality was calculated as the square root of Simpson's diversity index across productive rearrangements. TCRdb holds this immuneACCESS table with in-frame rearrangements only. Some clones are missing; in checked studies, unresolved V genes explain under half, and the rest has no known cause. The V and J calls and the clone size are those of that table, but D and trimming were determined from the DNA. Present in this sample are fewer than 500,000 clones, about 87% of which were seen just once. The top ten constitute 1.3% of the sample.

With respect to this clone: Its target antigen remains unknown. There are no base qualities to consult, and no much larger clone falls within one base.

Overall study results and their limits: How much clinical and demographic metadata was included differed by source and by participant, and the metadata was provided uncurated.

CDR1 and CDR2 are drawn from the germline V gene: SNHLY, FYNNEI. The CDR3 holds 13 amino acids from the cysteine to the phenylalanine. This entry keeps only the CDR3 DNA: 39 bases, framed from base 1. V is cut by 7 bases and J by 2 bases, and the space between the germline ends is 11 bases. The TCR sequence derives from a man younger than 45 who had recovered from COVID-19. This chain joins TRBV2 to TRBJ2-5, and the D gene may be TRBD2, 6 bases matching. The specimen sequenced was PBMCs or T cells enriched from blood (not recorded which). The CDR3 is CASTSGLQETQYF. The nucleotide sequence reads as follows: TGTGCCAGCACCTCGGGACTTCAAGAGACCCAGTACTTC.